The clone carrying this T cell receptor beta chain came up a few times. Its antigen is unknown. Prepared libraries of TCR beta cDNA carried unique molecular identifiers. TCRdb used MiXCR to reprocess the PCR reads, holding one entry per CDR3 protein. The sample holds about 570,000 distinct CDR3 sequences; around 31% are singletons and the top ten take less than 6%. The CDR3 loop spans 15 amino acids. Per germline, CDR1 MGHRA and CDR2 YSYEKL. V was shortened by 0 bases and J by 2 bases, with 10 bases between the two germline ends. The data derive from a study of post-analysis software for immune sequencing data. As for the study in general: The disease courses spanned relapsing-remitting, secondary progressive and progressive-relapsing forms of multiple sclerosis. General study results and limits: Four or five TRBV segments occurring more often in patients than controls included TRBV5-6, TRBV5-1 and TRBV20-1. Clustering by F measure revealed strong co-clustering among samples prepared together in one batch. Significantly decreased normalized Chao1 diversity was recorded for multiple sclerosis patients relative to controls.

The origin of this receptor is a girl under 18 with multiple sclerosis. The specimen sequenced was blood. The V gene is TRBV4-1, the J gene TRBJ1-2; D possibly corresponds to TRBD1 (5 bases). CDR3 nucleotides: TGCGCCAGCAGCCAAGATGTGTCAGGGAACTATGGCTACACCTTC. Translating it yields CASSQDVSGNYGYTF.